The 24 T cell receptor beta chains listed next were all sequenced from one sample in a study of blood T cell repertoires in COVID-19 (dated by TCRdb to 2020 to 2022). The method behind the library was the immunoSEQ multiplex PCR assay. TCRdb took over this immuneACCESS table, retaining in-frame rearrangements with V and J assigned. Such tables are incomplete; in checked studies, under half of the missing clones stem from an unresolved V gene, and the remainder is unexplained. In all, the sample holds 42,000 or so clones, and roughly 84% of those were seen once. Of the sample, less than 3% falls within the top ten clones. Sequenced input: peripheral blood. The receptor source for this set is a human donor in a cohort sampled during active COVID-19.

This chain joins TRBV9 and TRBJ2-7; 10 bases are a match to TRBD1. Unmatched junction bases numbered 1, after V lost 2 bases and J lost 2 bases. The length of the CDR3 is 14 residues. Germline V lookup: CDR1 SGDLS, CDR2 YYNGEE. CDR3 nucleotide sequence: TGTGCCAGCAGCGTGGGACAGGGGACCTACGAGCAGTACTTC. This translates into CASSVGQGTYEQYF.

The V call is TRBV5-1, the J call TRBJ1-1, with TRBD1 as a possible D gene (5 bases). The germline gives CDR1 SGHRS, CDR2 YFSETQ. The V gene lost 2 bases and the J gene lost 4 bases, with 12 bases spanning the gap. This CDR3 has 14 amino acids. CDR3 sequence: CASSFQVGRTEAFF. CDR3 sequence (DNA): TGCGCCAGCAGCTTCCAAGTGGGGCGCACTGAAGCTTTCTTT.

The chain employs TRBV6-5 and TRBJ1-2; TRBD1 matches 9 bases. CDR3 length: 13 amino acids. Losses at the gene ends were 6 bases for V and 4 bases for J; bases not matched to a gene: 3. CDR1 is MNHEY, CDR2 SVGAGI, per germline. CDR3 nucleotides: TGTGCCAGCAGGACGACAGGGGGCTATGGCTACACCTTC. Its translation: CASRTTGGYGYTF.

The chain recombines TRBV3-1 (or the pseudogene TRBV3-2) with TRBJ2-7; 7 nucleotides match TRBD1. Germline V gives CDR1 LGHDT, CDR2 YNNKEL (reference sequence). The CDR3 has 15 amino acids. Trimming took 1 base from V and 0 from J; bases not matched to a gene: 3. The CDR3 sequence: CASSQGRDSSYEQYF. CDR3 bases: TGTGCCAGCAGCCAAGGTCGGGACAGCTCCTACGAGCAGTACTTC.

This clone has just a few counts. The gene calls are TRBV7-6 and TRBJ1-4; possibly TRBD1 for D (5 bases). The CDR3 runs to 16 residues. V lost 4 bases and J 0 bases, leaving 12 bases between the germline ends. Germline V gives CDR1 SGHVS, CDR2 FNYEAQ. CDR3 DNA: TGTGCCAGCAGCTCAGGGTATGGGGCAACTAATGAAAAACTGTTTTTT. Residues: CASSSGYGATNEKLFF.

This clone has only one observation. This chain links TRBV21-1 with TRBJ2-5; TRBD1 reflects the table's D call only, with no check against the DNA. TRBV21-1 is reported as a pseudogene. This CDR3 spans 15 amino acids. CDR3 residues: CASSKELGRVKTQYF. The CDR3 DNA reads TGTGCCAGCAGCAAAGAGTTAGGCAGGGTAAAGACCCAGTACTTC.

V gene TRBV27 combines with J gene TRBJ2-3; 10 nucleotides agree with TRBD2. Germline assignment: CDR1 MNHEY and CDR2 SMNVEV (reference sequence). J lost 3 bases, V lost 5 bases, and 8 bases had no gene match. The CDR3 runs to 16 residues. The CDR3 spells CASSTASGGGTDTQYF. The CDR3, as DNA: TGTGCCAGCAGTACCGCTAGCGGGGGAGGGACAGATACGCAGTATTTT.

The chain couples TRBV27 to TRBJ1-1; no reliable D call. The CDR3 spans 14 residues. V lost 5 bases, J lost 0 bases, and 10 bases lay in between. Germline CDR1 and CDR2: MNHEY and SMNVEV (reference sequence). DNA of the CDR3: TGTGCCAGCAGTAGGAACAGCCTGAACACTGAAGCTTTCTTT. Protein sequence: CASSRNSLNTEAFF.

The CDR3 nucleotides read TGTGCCAGCAGCTCCTACTCAGGATCTGGGGCCAACGTCCTGACTTTC. It specifies CASSSYSGSGANVLTF. J is TRBJ2-6 and V is TRBV7-9; D ambiguous. The CDR3 covers 16 residues. Trimming shortened V by 4 bases and J by 1 base, and 11 bases separated the two germline ends. Germline CDR1 reads SEHNR; CDR2 reads FQNEAQ (reference sequence). Filled out from reference TRBV7-9 and TRBJ2-6, the complete variable domain reads DTGVSQNPRHKITKRGQNVTFRCDPISEHNRLYWYRQTLGQGPEFLTYFQNEAQLEKSRLLSDRFSAERPKGSFSTLEIQRTEQGDSAMYLCASSSYSGSGANVLTFGAGSRLTVL.

The rearrangement joins TRBV3-1 (or the pseudogene TRBV3-2) to TRBJ1-2; 8 nucleotides line up with TRBD1. CDR3 length equals 14 residues. Germline CDR1 LGHDT, CDR2 YNNKEL (reference sequence). Trimming removed 4 bases from V and 8 bases from J; junction bases left unmatched: 9. In nucleotides, the CDR3 is TGTGCCAGCAGCCCCTGGACAGGGTTCGGCGGCTACACCTTC. It encodes CASSPWTGFGGYTF.

The V and J genes are TRBV28 and TRBJ1-2; 7 positions match TRBD1. CDR1 is MDHEN and CDR2 is SYDVKM in the germline V gene. The CDR3 is made up of 16 amino acids. V was pared by 4 bases and J by 0 bases, with 8 bases of the junction left unmatched. For the CDR3, the DNA is TGTGCCAGCAGTTCAGGGCAGGGGGGCTCTAACTATGGCTACACCTTC. This encodes CASSSGQGGSNYGYTF.

The CDR3 DNA follows: TGTGCCTGGAGTGCCGGGACAGGGAGTGCACCCCTCCACTTT. As protein: CAWSAGTGSAPLHF. The chain couples TRBV30 to TRBJ1-6, with 9 bases aligning to TRBD1. Germline V gene data show CDR1 as GTSNPN and CDR2 as SVGIG (reference sequence). CDR3 length: 14 residues. J lost 11 bases, V lost 1 base, and 6 bases had no gene match.

In its sample, this clone was seen once. This rearrangement joins TRBV7-9 to TRBJ2-2, with 12 bases lining up with TRBD1. The V gene end was trimmed by 5 bases and the J gene end by 4 bases; junction bases not matched to a gene: 5. Germline V gives CDR1 SEHNR, CDR2 FQNEAQ (reference sequence). This CDR3 spans 16 amino acids. In nucleotides, the CDR3 is TGTGCCAGCAGCATGGGACAGGGGGCCGGCACCGGGGAGCTGTTTTTT. This sequence encodes CASSMGQGAGTGELFF.

This clone was observed a few times. The genes are TRBV2 and TRBJ1-4, with 8 bases matching TRBD1. CDR3 length equals 16 residues. Germline V gene data show CDR1 as SNHLY and CDR2 as FYNNEI. The V and J ends lost 5 bases and 1 base, in that order; junction bases with no gene match: 6. The CDR3 DNA follows: TGTGCCAGCAGTCCCTGGGACAGGCTAACTAATGAAAAACTGTTTTTT. Encoded protein: CASSPWDRLTNEKLFF.

The rearrangement uses TRBV14 and TRBJ1-1; tentative D call: TRBD1 (6 bases). V lost 6 bases and J 3 bases, leaving 11 bases between the germline ends. Germline V gene data show CDR1 as SGHDN and CDR2 as FVKESK. The CDR3 consists of 13 residues. The DNA for the CDR3 is TGTGCCAGCAGGTCGGGACACTACACTGAAGCTTTCTTT. Its translation is CASRSGHYTEAFF.

The genes are TRBV6-5 and TRBJ2-7; TRBD1 matches at 7 bases. CDR1 is MNHEY and CDR2 is SVGAGI in the germline V gene. The CDR3 is 12 residues long. V was pared by 7 bases and J by 4 bases, with 4 bases of the junction left unmatched. The CDR3 spells CASNNRGYEQYF. The CDR3 coding sequence is TGTGCCAGCAATAACAGGGGATACGAGCAGTACTTC.

This chain uses TRBV6-5 with TRBJ1-6, with D unclear. Germline assignment: CDR1 MNHEY and CDR2 SVGAGI. The V end lost 2 bases, the J end lost 3 bases, and 11 bases lay between the germline ends. The CDR3 is 16 amino acids. This CDR3 is CASSYPPGVYNSPLHF. In DNA form, the CDR3 reads TGTGCCAGCAGTTACCCGCCCGGGGTCTATAATTCACCCCTCCACTTT.

This chain links TRBV4-1 with TRBJ1-5; 7 bases align to TRBD1. With V trimmed by 0 bases and J by 4 bases, 6 bases remained unmatched. Germline assignment: CDR1 MGHRA and CDR2 YSYEKL. This CDR3 has 16 amino acids. CDR3 sequence: CASSQDAGQINQPQHF. The CDR3 DNA sequence: TGCGCCAGCAGCCAAGATGCGGGACAGATTAATCAGCCCCAGCATTTT.

On this clone: At one end the junction does not follow the germline gene, possibly because of a read error. The V call is TRBV5-1, the J call TRBJ1-1; no definite D call. The CDR3 extends over 15 amino acids. CDR1 is SGHRS, CDR2 YFSETQ, per germline. CDR3 residues: CASSLEPGSGTEAFF. The CDR3 DNA reads TGCGCCAGCAGTTTGGAACCGGGGTCCGGCACTGAAGCTTTCTTT.

The rearrangement uses TRBV6-5 and TRBJ1-1, with D possibly being TRBD1 (5 bases). The germline V gene has CDR1 MNHEY and CDR2 SVGAGI. The CDR3 is 13 residues long. Between the trimmed V and J ends, which lost 1 base and 5 bases, there was a span of 8 bases. The CDR3: CASSYLGRTEAFF. CDR3 coding DNA: TGTGCCAGCAGTTACTTGGGGCGGACTGAAGCTTTCTTT.

The rearrangement joins TRBV7-2 to TRBJ1-1; D is ambiguous. V lost 3 bases to trimming and J lost 4 bases, with 12 bases between them. Germline CDR1 and CDR2: SGHTA and FQGNSA. This CDR3 has 14 residues. DNA of the CDR3: TGTGCCAGCAGCTTGGGAGCTAAGGGCACTGAAGCTTTCTTT. It encodes CASSLGAKGTEAFF.

The sample holds a few counts of this clone. The rearrangement joins TRBV19 to TRBJ1-1, with a weak D call TRBD1 (6 bases). Deletions cut 4 bases from V and 0 bases from J, with 12 bases between. Germline-derived CDR1 and CDR2 are LNHDA and SQIVND (reference sequence). The CDR3 sequence is 15 residues long. In DNA form, the CDR3 reads TGTGCCAGTAGTACCAAACAGGGTTTGAACACTGAAGCTTTCTTT. It yields the protein CASSTKQGLNTEAFF. The variable domain in full, with the rest retrieved from reference TRBV19 and TRBJ1-1, is DGGITQSPKYLFRKEGQNVTLSCEQNLNHDAMYWYRQDPGQGLRLIYYSQIVNDFQKGDIAEGYSVSREKKESFPLTVTSAQKNPTAFYLCASSTKQGLNTEAFFGQGTRLTVV.

This chain joins TRBV5-1 and TRBJ2-5; no reliable D call. The V end lost 1 base, the J end lost 0 bases, and 13 bases lay between the germline ends. The CDR3 consists of 16 residues. From germline, CDR1 is SGHRS and CDR2 YFSETQ. CDR3 nucleotides: TGCGCCAGCAGCTTGCGCGTCGGCGGAGACCAAGAGACCCAGTACTTC. Its protein product is CASSLRVGGDQETQYF.

This CDR3 is CATSLRQGAADTQYF. CDR3 in DNA: TGTGCCACCAGCCTACGACAGGGGGCCGCAGATACGCAGTATTTT. This chain connects TRBV15 to TRBJ2-3; 10 positions match TRBD1. The CDR3 covers 15 residues. Germline V gene lookup returns CDR1 LNHNV and CDR2 YYDKDF (reference sequence). J gave up 4 bases and V 5 bases, and 6 bases lay outside the gene matches.